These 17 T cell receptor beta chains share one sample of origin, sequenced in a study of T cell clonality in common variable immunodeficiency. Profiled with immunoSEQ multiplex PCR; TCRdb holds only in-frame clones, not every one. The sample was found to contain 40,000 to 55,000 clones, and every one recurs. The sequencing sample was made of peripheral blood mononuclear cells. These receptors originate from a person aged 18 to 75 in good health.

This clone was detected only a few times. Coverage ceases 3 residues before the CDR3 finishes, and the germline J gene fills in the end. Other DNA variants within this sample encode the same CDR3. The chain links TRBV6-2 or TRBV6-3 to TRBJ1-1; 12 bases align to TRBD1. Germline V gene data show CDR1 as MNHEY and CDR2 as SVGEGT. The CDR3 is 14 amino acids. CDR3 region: CASSYGTGGYEAFF. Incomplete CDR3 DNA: TGTGCCAGCAGTTACGGGACAGGGGGCTACGAA.

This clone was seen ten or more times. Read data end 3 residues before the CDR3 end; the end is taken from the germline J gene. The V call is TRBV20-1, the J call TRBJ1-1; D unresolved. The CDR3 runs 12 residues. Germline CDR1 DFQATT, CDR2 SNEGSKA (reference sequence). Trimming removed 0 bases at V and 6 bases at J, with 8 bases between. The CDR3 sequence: CSAREVLAEAFF. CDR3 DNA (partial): TGCAGTGCTAGAGAAGTCCTAGCTGAA.

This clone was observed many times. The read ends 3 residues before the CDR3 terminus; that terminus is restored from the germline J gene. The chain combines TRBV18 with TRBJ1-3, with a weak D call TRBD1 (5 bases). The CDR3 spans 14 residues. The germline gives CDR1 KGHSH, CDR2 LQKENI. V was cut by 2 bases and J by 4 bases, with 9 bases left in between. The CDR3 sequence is CASSPMTEGNTIYF. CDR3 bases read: TGTGCCAGCTCACCAATGACAGAGGGAAACACC.

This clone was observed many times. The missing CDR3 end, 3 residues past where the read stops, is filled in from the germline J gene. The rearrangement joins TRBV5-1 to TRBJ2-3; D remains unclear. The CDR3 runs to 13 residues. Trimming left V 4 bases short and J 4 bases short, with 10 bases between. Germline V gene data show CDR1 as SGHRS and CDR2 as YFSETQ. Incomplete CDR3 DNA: TGCGCCAGCAGCCCCCGGTCCGCAGATACG. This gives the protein CASSPRSADT. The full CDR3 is CASSPRSADTQYF.

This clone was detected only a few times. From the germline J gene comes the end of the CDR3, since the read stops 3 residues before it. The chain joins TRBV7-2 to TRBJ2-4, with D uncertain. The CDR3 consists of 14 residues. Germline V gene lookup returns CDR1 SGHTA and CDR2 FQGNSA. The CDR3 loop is CASSLGPSNYGQYF. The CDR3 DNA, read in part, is TGTGCCAGCAGCTTAGGACCCAGTAACTATGGT.

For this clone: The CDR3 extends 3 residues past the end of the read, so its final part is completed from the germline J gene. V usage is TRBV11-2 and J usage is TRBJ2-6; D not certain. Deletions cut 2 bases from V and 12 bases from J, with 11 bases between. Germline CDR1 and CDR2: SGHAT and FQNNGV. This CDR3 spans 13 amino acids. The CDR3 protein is CASSLRPGSVLTF. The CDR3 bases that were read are TGTGCCAGCAGCTTAAGGCCGGGTAGCGTC.

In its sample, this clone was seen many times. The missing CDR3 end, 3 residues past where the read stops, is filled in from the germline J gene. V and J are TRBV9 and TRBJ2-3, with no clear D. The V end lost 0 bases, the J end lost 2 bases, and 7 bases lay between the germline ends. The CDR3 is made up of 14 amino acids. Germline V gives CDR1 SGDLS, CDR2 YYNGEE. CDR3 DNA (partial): TGTGCCAGCAGCGTAGGACACCTCACAGATACG. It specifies CASSVGHLTDT. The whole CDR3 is CASSVGHLTDTQYF.

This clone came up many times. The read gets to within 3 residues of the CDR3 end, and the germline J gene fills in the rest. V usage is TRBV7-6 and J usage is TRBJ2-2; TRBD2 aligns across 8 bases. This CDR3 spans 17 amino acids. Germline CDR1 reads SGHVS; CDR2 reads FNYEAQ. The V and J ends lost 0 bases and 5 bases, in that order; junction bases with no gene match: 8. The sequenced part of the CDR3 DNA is TGTGCCAGCAGCTTAGCTGGGTCGCGGGGGGTAACCGGGGAG. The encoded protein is CASSLAGSRGVTGE. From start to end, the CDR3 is CASSLAGSRGVTGELFF.

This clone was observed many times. The sequenced CDR3 bases are TGCAGCTACCCGGGGGGGAAAGGCGGGGAG. Translation gives CSYPGGKGGE. The full CDR3 sequence reads CSYPGGKGGELFF. This rearrangement joins TRBV29-1 to TRBJ2-2; 8 positions agree with TRBD2. Read data end 3 residues before the CDR3 end; the end is taken from the germline J gene. V lost 8 bases and J lost 7; bases outside the gene matches: 9. The CDR3 spans 13 residues. CDR1 is SQVTM, CDR2 ANQGSEA, per germline.

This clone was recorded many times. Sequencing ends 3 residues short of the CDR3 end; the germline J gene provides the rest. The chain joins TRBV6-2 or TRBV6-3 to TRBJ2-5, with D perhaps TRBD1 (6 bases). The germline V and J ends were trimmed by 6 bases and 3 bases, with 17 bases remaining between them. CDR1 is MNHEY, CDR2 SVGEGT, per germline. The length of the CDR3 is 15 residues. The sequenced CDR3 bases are TGTGCCAGCAGAAACCCAGCGACAGGAGAAGAGACC. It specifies CASRNPATGEET. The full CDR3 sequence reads CASRNPATGEETQYF.

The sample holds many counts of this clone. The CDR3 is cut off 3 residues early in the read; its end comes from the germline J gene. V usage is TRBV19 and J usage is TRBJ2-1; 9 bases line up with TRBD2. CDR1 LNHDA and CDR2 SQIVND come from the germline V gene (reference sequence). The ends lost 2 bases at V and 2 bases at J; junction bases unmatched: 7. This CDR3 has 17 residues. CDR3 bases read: TGTGCCAGTAGTATAAGGCCTAGCGGGGCTACCTACAATGAG. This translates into CASSIRPSGATYNE. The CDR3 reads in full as CASSIRPSGATYNEQFF.

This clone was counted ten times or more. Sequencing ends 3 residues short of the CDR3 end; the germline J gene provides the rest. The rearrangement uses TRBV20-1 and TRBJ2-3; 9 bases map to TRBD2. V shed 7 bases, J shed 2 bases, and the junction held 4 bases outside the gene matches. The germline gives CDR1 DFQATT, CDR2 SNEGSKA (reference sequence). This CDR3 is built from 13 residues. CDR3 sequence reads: CSGKRGATDTQYF. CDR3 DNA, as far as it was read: TGCAGTGGCAAGCGGGGGGCCACAGATACG.

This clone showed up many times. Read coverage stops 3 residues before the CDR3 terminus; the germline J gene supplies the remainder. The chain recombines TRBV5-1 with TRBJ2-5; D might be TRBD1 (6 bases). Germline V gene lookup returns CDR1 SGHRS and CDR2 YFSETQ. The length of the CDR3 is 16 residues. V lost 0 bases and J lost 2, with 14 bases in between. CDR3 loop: CASSLGTGTLQETQYF. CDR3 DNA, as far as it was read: TGCGCCAGCAGCTTGGGTACAGGGACCCTACAAGAGACC.

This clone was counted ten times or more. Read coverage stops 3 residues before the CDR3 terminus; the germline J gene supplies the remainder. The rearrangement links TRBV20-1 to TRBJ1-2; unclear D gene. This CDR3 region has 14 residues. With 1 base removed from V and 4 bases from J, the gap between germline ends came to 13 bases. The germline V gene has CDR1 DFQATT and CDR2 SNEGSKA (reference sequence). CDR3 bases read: TGCAGTGCTAGAGTATCGGACTGTTCCTATGGC. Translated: CSARVSDCSYG. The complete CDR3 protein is CSARVSDCSYGYTF.

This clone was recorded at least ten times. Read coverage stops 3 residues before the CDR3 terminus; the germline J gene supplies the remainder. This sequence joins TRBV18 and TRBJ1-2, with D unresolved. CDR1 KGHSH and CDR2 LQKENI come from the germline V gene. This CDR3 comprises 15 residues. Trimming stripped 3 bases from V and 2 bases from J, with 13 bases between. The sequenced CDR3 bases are TGTGCCAGCTCACCCGATTTAGGGTGGAACTATGGC. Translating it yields CASSPDLGWNYG. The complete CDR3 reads CASSPDLGWNYGYTF.

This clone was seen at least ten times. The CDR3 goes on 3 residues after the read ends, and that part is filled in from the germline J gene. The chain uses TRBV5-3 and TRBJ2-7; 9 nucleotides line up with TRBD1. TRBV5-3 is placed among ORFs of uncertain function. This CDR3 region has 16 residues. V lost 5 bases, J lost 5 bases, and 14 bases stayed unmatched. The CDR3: CARRKIMGDRVHEQYF. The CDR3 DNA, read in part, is TGTGCCAGAAGAAAGATTATGGGGGACAGGGTCCACGAG.

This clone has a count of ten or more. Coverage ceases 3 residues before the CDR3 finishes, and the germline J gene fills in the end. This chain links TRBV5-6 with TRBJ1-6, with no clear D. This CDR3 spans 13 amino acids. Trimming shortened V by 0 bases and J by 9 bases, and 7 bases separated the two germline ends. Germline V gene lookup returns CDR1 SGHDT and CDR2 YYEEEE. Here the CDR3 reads CASSLASISPLHF. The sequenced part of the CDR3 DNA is TGTGCCAGCAGCTTGGCCTCTATTTCACCC.